The rows below give T cell receptor beta chains drawn from one sample of a study of blood T cell repertoires in COVID-19. Method: immunoSEQ multiplex PCR; TCRdb's copy keeps in-frame clones and lacks some. In the table there are some 220,000 clones, about 80% of which are singletons. The sequenced sample consisted of peripheral blood. The receptors here all came from a woman aged 60-70 years with acute or convalescent COVID-19. CDR3s include the opening cysteine and the closing phenylalanine or tryptophan. The D gene is left open where the match is weak. For some rows the clone size is stated as once, few or many, or as a class when expanded; others skip it.

j_call clone_size v_call d_call cdr3_nt cdr3_aa
TRBJ1-2 - TRBV6-5 - TGTGCCAGCAGTTACAACCCTGACAGGCCCAATGGCTACACCTTC CASSYNPDRPNGYTF
TRBJ2-7 once TRBV5-4 TRBD2 TGTGCCAGCAGCCGCCTAGCGGGGCGGCAGTACTTC CASSRLAGRQYF
TRBJ1-2 - TRBV12-5 - TGTGCTAGTGGCTGGGACTCGGATGGCTACACCTTC CASGWDSDGYTF
TRBJ1-1 - TRBV24-1 - TGTGCCACCAGTGACTCGACGGGGAACACTGAAGCTTTCTTT CATSDSTGNTEAFF
TRBJ2-7 - TRBV11-1 TRBD1 TGTGCCAGCAGCTTAGGGGACAGGACCTACGAGCAGTACTTC CASSLGDRTYEQYF
TRBJ2-1 - TRBV6-2/TRBV6-3 - TGTGCCAGCAGTTACTTGTCTAGCCGGTACAATGAGCAGTTCTTC CASSYLSSRYNEQFF
TRBJ1-1 - TRBV25-1 - TGTGCCAGCAGTATGGACAGCATCACTGAAGCTTTCTTT CASSMDSITEAFF
TRBJ2-7 once TRBV6-2/TRBV6-3 TRBD1 TGTGCCAGCAGTTCACTGTCCGGGACAGGGACCTACGAGCAGTACTTC CASSSLSGTGTYEQYF
TRBJ1-2 - TRBV7-9 TRBD1 TGTGCCAGCACCCCTAGGCAGGGGGAGGATGGCTACACCTTC CASTPRQGEDGYTF
TRBJ1-1 - TRBV6-5 - TGTGCCAGCAGTAGTCAGGGTAAGGCTTTCTTT CASSSQGKAFF
TRBJ2-3 - TRBV4-1 - TGCGCCAGCAGCCAAGTGGTGTTTGATACTAGCACAGATACGCAGTATTTT CASSQVVFDTSTDTQYF
TRBJ1-5 few TRBV4-3 - TGCGCCAGCAGCCAAGATCGGGGAGGGGCCAATCAGCCCCAGCATTTT CASSQDRGGANQPQHF
TRBJ1-1 - TRBV4-2 TRBD1 TGTGCCAGCAGCCAGTCCCGACAGGGACCCACTGAAGCTTTCTTT CASSQSRQGPTEAFF
TRBJ1-2 - TRBV4-1 - TGCGCCAGCAGCCAAGCGGGGGGCGCGGATGGCTACACCTTC CASSQAGGADGYTF
TRBJ2-3 - TRBV7-2 TRBD2 TGTGCCAGCAGCCCAATAGCGGGGGGTTATACGCAGTATTTT CASSPIAGGYTQYF
TRBJ2-1 - TRBV5-6 - TGTGCCAGCAGCTTGGTAGGGGGGGCGAGGAATGAGCAGTTCTTC CASSLVGGARNEQFF
TRBJ2-5 - TRBV7-9 - TGTGCCAGCAGCCTTGCGGAGACCCAGTACTTC CASSLAETQYF
TRBJ1-2 few TRBV7-2 - TGTGCCAGCAGCTTAGGATTAGCGGATGGCTACACCTTC CASSLGLADGYTF
TRBJ1-1 once TRBV6-2/TRBV6-3 TRBD1 TGTGCCAGCAGTTATTCCCCCGACAGGGTAATGAACACTGAAGCTTTCTTT CASSYSPDRVMNTEAFF
TRBJ1-1 - TRBV2 TRBD1 TGTGCCAGCAGTCTTGGGACAGCGAACACTGAAGCTTTCTTT CASSLGTANTEAFF
TRBJ2-5 - TRBV28 - TGTGCCAGCAGTTTATCGTCTAGCTCGGTACAAGAGACCCAGTACTTC CASSLSSSSVQETQYF
TRBJ2-1 - TRBV6-5 TRBD2 TGTGCCAGCAGTTACGGTAGCGGGGGACTCAATGAGCAGTTCTTC CASSYGSGGLNEQFF
TRBJ2-7 - TRBV7-8 TRBD1 TGTGCCAGCAGCGTGTTAGGGACAGTCACTTCTACGATCCATTTC CASSVLGTVTSTIHF
TRBJ2-1 - TRBV7-3 - TGTGCCAGCAGCTTACTCTCGGGGTTATCCTACAATGAGCAGTTCTTC CASSLLSGLSYNEQFF
TRBJ1-6 few TRBV5-6 - TGTGCCAGCAGCTTGAGACGGGTTAATTCACCCCTCCACTTT CASSLRRVNSPLHF
TRBJ1-5 - TRBV2 - TGTGCCAGCAGTGAGGGGAGTCGGGGGGGCAATCAGCCCCAGCATTTT CASSEGSRGGNQPQHF
TRBJ2-7 - TRBV14 - TGTGCCAGCAGCCAAGATTATCGGGGGAATCCCTACGAGCAGTACTTC CASSQDYRGNPYEQYF
TRBJ1-2 few TRBV2 - TGTGCCAGCTCCCCGGGGTATGGCTACACCTTC CASSPGYGYTF
TRBJ2-7 - TRBV5-6 - TGTGCCAGCAGCTTTTTTAGGGGCGCTTCCTACGAGCAGTACTTC CASSFFRGASYEQYF
TRBJ1-6 - TRBV5-8 - TGTGCCAGCAGCTTAGCGCCCGGGCGGGGGAATTCACCCCTCCACTTT CASSLAPGRGNSPLHF
TRBJ2-5 - TRBV5-1 TRBD2 TGCGCCAGCAGCTTGTCGCTAGCGGGGACGAAGGAGACCCAGTACTTC CASSLSLAGTKETQYF
TRBJ1-6 - TRBV6-5 - TGTGCCAGCAGTTACCGCCCGGAGTCACCCCTCCACTTT CASSYRPESPLHF
TRBJ1-2 - TRBV30 TRBD1 TGTGCCTGGAGCGACTCCATAACAGGGGCGAATGGCTACACCTTC CAWSDSITGANGYTF
TRBJ1-2 - TRBV30 - TGTGCCTGGAGTGTCTCGGGGGTGGCTGGCTACACCTTC CAWSVSGVAGYTF
TRBJ1-1 - TRBV15 - TGTGCCACCAGCGGACAGTTGAACACTGAAGCTTTCTTT CATSGQLNTEAFF
TRBJ1-3 - TRBV2 - TGTGCCAGCACCGGGGGTGGCAGCCGATATTTT CASTGGGSRYF
TRBJ1-1 - TRBV10-3 - TGTGCCATCAGTGCCTCAGGGGCGGCCACTGAAGCTTTCTTT CAISASGAATEAFF
TRBJ2-1 once TRBV5-1 TRBD1 TGCGCCAGCAGCTTTGGACAGGGAGGCAATGAGCAGTTCTTC CASSFGQGGNEQFF
TRBJ2-7 - TRBV7-9 TRBD2 TGTGCCAGCAGCTTACTCGGGGGGGTCTACGAGCAGTACTTC CASSLLGGVYEQYF
TRBJ1-5 few TRBV11-2 - TGTGCCAGCAGCTTAGACCCTTCGGGGGGGCCCCAGCATTTT CASSLDPSGGPQHF
TRBJ2-7 few TRBV18 - TGTGCCAGCTCACCCGGACAGACCTACGAGCAGTACTTC CASSPGQTYEQYF
TRBJ2-7 - TRBV7-3 TRBD1 TGTGCCAGCAGCTTAAAGGTTTTTCGGTGGGACAGGGGGAACGAGCAGTACTTC CASSLKVFRWDRGNEQYF
TRBJ1-5 - TRBV19 - TGTGCCACCTCGCGGGTGAATCAGCCCCAGCATTTT CATSRVNQPQHF
TRBJ2-1 - TRBV13 TRBD2 TGTGCCAGCAGCTCCAGGGGACTAGCGGAGAGGAATGAGCAGTTCTTC CASSSRGLAERNEQFF
TRBJ2-7 - TRBV7-9 - TGTGCCAGCAGCCCGGCCGGGGGAATACACGAGCAGTACTTC CASSPAGGIHEQYF
TRBJ1-4 few TRBV4-1 - TGCGCCAGCAGCCAACAGGCATTTGCGGGGTTCGAGGAAAAACTGTTTTTT CASSQQAFAGFEEKLFF
TRBJ1-4 - TRBV7-2 TRBD1 TGTGCCAGCAGCTTAGTTGCGGGACAGTATAATGAAAAACTGTTTTTT CASSLVAGQYNEKLFF
TRBJ1-3 few TRBV30 TRBD1 TGTGCCTGGAGTAGGGGGCAGGAAGGAAACACCATATATTTT CAWSRGQEGNTIYF
TRBJ2-2 once TRBV23-1 - TGCGCCAGCAGTCAATGGGAAGGGCACACGAGGGCCGACACCGGGGAGCTGTTTTTT CASSQWEGHTRADTGELFF
TRBJ1-2 once TRBV5-6 TRBD1 TGTGCCAGCTGGCTCATGCACAGGGGGACCTATGGCTACACCTTC CASWLMHRGTYGYTF
TRBJ1-1 - TRBV6-6 TRBD1 TGTGCCAGCAACCACCTAGGGGGCGCGGGCACTGAAGCTTTCTTT CASNHLGGAGTEAFF
TRBJ1-3 - TRBV19 TRBD1 TGTGCCAGTAGTAGGCGGACAGGGGGCGCGGACAACACCATATATTTT CASSRRTGGADNTIYF
TRBJ1-2 - TRBV10-3 - TGTGCCATCAGTGAGTCACCGAGGGAGGACTACTATGGCTACACCTTC CAISESPREDYYGYTF